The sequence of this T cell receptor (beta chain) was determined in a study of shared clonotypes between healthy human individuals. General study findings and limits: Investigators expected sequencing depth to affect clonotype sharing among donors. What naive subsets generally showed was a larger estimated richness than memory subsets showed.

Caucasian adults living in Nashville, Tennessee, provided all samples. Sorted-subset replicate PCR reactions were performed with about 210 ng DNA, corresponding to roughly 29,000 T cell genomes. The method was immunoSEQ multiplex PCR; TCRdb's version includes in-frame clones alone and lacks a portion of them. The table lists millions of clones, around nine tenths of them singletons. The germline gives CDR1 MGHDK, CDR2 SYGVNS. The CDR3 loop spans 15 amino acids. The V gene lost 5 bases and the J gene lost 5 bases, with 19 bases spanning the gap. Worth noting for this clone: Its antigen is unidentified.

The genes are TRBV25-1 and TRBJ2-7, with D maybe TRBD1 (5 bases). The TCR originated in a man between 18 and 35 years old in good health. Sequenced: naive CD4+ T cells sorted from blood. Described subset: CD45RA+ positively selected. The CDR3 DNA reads TGTGCCAGCAGTCCGTCCCAGACAGCCCCCAACGAGCAGTACTTC. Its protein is CASSPSQTAPNEQYF.